This T cell receptor beta chain stems from a study of post-analysis software for immune sequencing data. As for the study in general: Relapsing-remitting, secondary progressive and progressive-relapsing forms of multiple sclerosis all featured among disease courses.

About this clonotype: Its specificity is unknown.

Prepared TCR beta cDNA libraries contained unique molecular identifiers. It was from about 0.98 to 11 million T cells that some 500,000 cDNA molecules came. TCRdb itself ran the PCR reads through MiXCR, one entry per CDR3 protein. The table includes fewer than 550,000 distinct CDR3 sequences, approximately 31% detected once. Study-wide results and limits: Versus controls, multiple sclerosis patients showed significantly lower diversity (normalized Chao1). Strong same-batch co-clustering of samples appeared with F measure clustering.

The sequenced material came from blood. The TCR originated in a girl under 18 with multiple sclerosis.

The CDR3 spells CASLYRQGLVRVPNYGYTF. The CDR3, as DNA: TGTGCCAGCCTATACCGACAGGGGCTTGTAAGGGTCCCTAACTATGGCTACACCTTC. The chain uses TRBV12-3 or TRBV12-4 and TRBJ1-2; 8 bases align to TRBD1. This CDR3 has 19 residues. Trimming cost V 8 bases and J 0 bases; bases outside gene matches: 20.